This T cell receptor beta chain was recovered during a study of blood T cell repertoires in COVID-19. Across the study: Sites in the United States, Italy and Spain provided acute and convalescent COVID-19 samples. In each case, the material was cDNA or gDNA derived from T cells, B-cell-depleted T cells, or PBMCs.

As originally analysed: Amplification of reference gene primers was used by the study to estimate nucleated cell counts. Measured with immunoSEQ multiplex PCR; TCRdb has only the in-frame clones, and not every one. V, J and clone size are taken as reported in that table, and D and trimming were inferred from the DNA itself. The sample lists under 200,000 clones, around 90% occurring once. Trimming took 5 bases from V and 0 from J, leaving 20 bases between them. The CDR3 is made up of 17 amino acids. Germline CDR1 MGHRA, CDR2 YSYEKL. The specimen sequenced was peripheral blood. The sequence was collected from a man between 60 and 75 years old with active or convalescent COVID-19. V usage is TRBV4-1 and J usage is TRBJ2-7; a weak D match, TRBD2 (5 bases). The CDR3, as DNA: TGCGCCAGCAGCACGGGCCGTCTCGGAGGCATCTCCTACGAGCAGTACTTC. Translation: CASSTGRLGGISYEQYF.